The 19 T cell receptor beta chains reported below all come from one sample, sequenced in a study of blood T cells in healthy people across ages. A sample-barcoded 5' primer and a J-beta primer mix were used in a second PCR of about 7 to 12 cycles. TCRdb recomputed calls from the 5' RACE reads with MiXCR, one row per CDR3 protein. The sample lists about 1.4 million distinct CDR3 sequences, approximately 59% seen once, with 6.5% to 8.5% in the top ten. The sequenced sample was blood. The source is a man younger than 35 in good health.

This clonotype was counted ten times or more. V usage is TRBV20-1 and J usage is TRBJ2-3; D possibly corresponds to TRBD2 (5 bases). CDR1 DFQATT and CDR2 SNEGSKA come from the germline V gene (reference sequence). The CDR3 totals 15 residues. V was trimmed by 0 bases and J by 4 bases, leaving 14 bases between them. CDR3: CSARDRKGDPDTQYF. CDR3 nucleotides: TGCAGTGCTAGAGATAGAAAGGGAGACCCAGATACGCAGTATTTT.

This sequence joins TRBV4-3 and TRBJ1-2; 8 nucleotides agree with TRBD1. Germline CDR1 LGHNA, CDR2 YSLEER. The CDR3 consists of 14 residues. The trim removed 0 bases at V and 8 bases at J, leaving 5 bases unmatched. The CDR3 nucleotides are TGCGCCAGCAGCCAAGAGTTGGCAGGGGGCGGCTACACCTTC. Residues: CASSQELAGGGYTF.

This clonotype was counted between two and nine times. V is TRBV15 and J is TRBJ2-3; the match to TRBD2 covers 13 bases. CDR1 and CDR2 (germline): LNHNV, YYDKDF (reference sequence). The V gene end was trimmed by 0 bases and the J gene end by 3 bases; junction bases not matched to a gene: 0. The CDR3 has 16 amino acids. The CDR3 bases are TGTGCCACCAGCAGAGAACTAGCGGGGGGGACAGATACGCAGTATTTT. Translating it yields CATSRELAGGTDTQYF.

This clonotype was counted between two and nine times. The CDR3 DNA reads as TGTGCCAGCAGCCAGGGGACTCCAAACTATGGCTACACCTTC. Amino acid sequence: CASSQGTPNYGYTF. V usage is TRBV3-1 and J usage is TRBJ1-2; a possible D gene is TRBD1 (5 bases). From germline, CDR1 is LGHDT and CDR2 YNNKEL (reference sequence). This CDR3 has 14 amino acids. Between the trimmed V and J ends, which lost 3 bases and 2 bases, there was a span of 10 bases.

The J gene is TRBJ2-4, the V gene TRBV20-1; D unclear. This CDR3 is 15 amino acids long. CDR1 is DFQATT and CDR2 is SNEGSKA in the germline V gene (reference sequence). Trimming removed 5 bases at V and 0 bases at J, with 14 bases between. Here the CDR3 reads CSAPGGGVAKNIQYF. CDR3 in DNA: TGCAGTGCTCCAGGCGGCGGCGTAGCCAAAAACATTCAGTACTTC.

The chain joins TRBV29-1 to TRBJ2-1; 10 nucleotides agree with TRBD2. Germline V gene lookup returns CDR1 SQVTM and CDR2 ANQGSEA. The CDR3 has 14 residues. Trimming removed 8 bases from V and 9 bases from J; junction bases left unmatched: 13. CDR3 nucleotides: TGCAGCTTTTATTGGGGACTAGCGAAGAGTGAGCAGTTCTTC. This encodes CSFYWGLAKSEQFF.

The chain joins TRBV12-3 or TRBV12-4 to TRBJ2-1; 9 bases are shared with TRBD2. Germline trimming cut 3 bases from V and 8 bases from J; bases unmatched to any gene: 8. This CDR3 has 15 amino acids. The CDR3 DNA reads TGTGCCAGCAGTTTCGGGCTAGCGGGAAGGGATGAGCAGTTCTTC. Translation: CASSFGLAGRDEQFF.

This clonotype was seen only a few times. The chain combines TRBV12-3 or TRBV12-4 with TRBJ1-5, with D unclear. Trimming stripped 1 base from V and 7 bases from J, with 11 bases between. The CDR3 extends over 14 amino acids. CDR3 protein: CASSLEMGGQPQHF. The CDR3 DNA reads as TGTGCCAGCAGTTTAGAGATGGGAGGGCAGCCCCAGCATTTT.

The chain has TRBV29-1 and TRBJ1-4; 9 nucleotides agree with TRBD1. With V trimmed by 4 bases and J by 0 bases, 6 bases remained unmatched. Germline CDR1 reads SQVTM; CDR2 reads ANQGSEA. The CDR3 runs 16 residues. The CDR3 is CSVGGQGGSTNEKLFF. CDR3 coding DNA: TGCAGCGTTGGGGGACAGGGCGGTTCAACTAATGAAAAACTGTTTTTT.

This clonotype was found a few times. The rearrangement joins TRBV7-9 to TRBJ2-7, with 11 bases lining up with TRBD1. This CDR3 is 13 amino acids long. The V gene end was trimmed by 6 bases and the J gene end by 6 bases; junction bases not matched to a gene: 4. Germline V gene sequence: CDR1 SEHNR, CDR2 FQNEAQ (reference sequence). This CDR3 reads CASRGDRGSEQYF. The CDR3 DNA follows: TGTGCCAGCAGGGGGGACAGGGGGAGCGAGCAGTACTTC.

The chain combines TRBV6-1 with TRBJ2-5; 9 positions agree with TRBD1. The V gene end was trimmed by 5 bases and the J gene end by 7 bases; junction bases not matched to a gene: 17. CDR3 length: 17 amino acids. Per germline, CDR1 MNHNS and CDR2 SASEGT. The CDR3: CASSSHLLQGARGTQYF. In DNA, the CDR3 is TGTGCCAGCAGTAGTCACCTCCTACAGGGGGCGAGGGGGACCCAGTACTTC.

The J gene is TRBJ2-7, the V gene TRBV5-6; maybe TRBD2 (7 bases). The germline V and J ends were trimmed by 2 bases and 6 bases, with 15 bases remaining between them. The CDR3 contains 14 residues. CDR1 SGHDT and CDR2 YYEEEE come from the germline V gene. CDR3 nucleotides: TGTGCCAGCAGCTTAGGACTAGAAGGGGGCGAGCAGTACTTC. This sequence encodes CASSLGLEGGEQYF.

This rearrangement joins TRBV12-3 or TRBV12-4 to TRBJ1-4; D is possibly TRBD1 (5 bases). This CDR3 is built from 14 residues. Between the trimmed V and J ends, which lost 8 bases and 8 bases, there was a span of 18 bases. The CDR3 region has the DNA TGTGCCAGCTGTCCTGGAGGGGCAGGCGAAAAACTGTTTTTT. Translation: CASCPGGAGEKLFF.

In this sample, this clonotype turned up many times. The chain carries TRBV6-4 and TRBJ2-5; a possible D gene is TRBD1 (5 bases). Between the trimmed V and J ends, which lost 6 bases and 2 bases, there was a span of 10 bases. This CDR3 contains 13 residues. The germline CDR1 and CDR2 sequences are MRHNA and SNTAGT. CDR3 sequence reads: CASRTQGQETQYF. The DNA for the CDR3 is TGTGCCAGCAGGACTCAGGGACAAGAGACCCAGTACTTC.

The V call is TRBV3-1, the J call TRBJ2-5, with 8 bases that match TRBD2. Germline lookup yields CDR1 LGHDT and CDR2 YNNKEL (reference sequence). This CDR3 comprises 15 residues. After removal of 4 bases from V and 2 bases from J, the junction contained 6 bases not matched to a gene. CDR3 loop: CASSPLGGGQETQYF. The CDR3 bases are TGTGCCAGCAGCCCCCTGGGCGGGGGGCAAGAGACCCAGTACTTC.

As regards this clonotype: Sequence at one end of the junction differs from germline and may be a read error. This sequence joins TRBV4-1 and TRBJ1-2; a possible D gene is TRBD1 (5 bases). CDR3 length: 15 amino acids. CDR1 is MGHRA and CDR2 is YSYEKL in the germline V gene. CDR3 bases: TGCGCCAGCAGCCAAGGGGGGGTGCCCCGCTATGACTACACCTTC. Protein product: CASSQGGVPRYDYTF.

Here the CDR3 DNA reads TGCAGCGTTGAAGGCGCAGCGGATCTCTCCTACAATGAGCAGTACTTC. Translation gives CSVEGAADLSYNEQYF. The chain uses TRBV29-1 and TRBJ2-5, with D perhaps TRBD2 (5 bases). Germline loops: CDR1 SQVTM, CDR2 ANQGSEA. V shed 1 base and J shed 11 bases, with 26 bases lying between them. This CDR3 has 16 amino acids. Using reference TRBV29-1 and TRBJ2-5 for the parts outside the CDR3, the full variable domain is SAVISQKPSRDICQRGTSLTIQCQVDSQVTMMFWYRQQPGQSLTLIATANQGSEATYESGFVIDKFPISRPNLTFSTLTVSNMSPEDSSIYLCSVEGAADLSYNEQYFGPGTRLLVL.

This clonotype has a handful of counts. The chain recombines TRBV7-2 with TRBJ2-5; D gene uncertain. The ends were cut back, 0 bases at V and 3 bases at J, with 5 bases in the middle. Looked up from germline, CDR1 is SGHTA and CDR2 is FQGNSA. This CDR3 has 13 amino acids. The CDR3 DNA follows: TGTGCCAGCAGCTTAGCCAAGGAAGAGACCCAGTACTTC. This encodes CASSLAKEETQYF.

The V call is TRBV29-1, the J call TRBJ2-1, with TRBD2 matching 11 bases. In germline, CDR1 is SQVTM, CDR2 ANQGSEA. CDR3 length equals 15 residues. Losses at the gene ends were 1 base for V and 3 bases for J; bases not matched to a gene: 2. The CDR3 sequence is CSVEGSGRDYNEQFF. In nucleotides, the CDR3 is TGCAGCGTTGAAGGTAGCGGGAGGGACTACAATGAGCAGTTCTTC.